Sequencing of this TCR beta chain was carried out in a study of blood T cell repertoires in COVID-19 (dated by TCRdb to about 2020). The study in broad terms: Samples covering the acute and convalescent phases of COVID-19 were provided by collaborators in the United States, Italy and Spain. Nearly every sample came with metadata listing a de-identified subject ID, COVID-19 status, age in years and sex. Where available, HLA class I and class II types were obtained from metadata supplied by the sample provider rather than from assay-based typing. The dataset comprised deeply sampled blood TCRbeta repertoires from subjects exposed to, actively infected with, or recovered from COVID-19. The repertoires were released in a freely available public database meant as a resource for research on the immune response to SARS-CoV-2. The prospective study material was composed of cDNA or gDNA derived from T cells, B-cell-depleted T cells, or PBMCs. Samples came from the ongoing ImmuneRACE study (first 160 participants) plus 1,254 subjects from 6 global collaborators. Broader findings and caveats from the paper: The amount of clinical and demographic metadata varied by source and participant and was provided uncurated.

TCRbeta CDR3 regions were amplified from genomic DNA by means of the immunoSEQ Assay, a bias-controlled multiplex PCR. The authors' pipeline ran thus. The number of nucleated cells in each sample was estimated by amplification of reference gene primers within the assay. Sequence reads were collapsed and filtered to measure the absolute abundance of every unique TCRbeta CDR3 rearrangement. For each sample, productive Simpson clonality was calculated as the square root of Simpson's diversity index across productive rearrangements. TCRdb took over this immuneACCESS table, retaining in-frame rearrangements with V and J assigned. Such tables are incomplete; in checked studies, under half of the missing clones stem from an unresolved V gene, and the remainder is unexplained. V and J calls plus clone size are reproduced from that table; the DNA served to infer D and trimming. This sample is represented by almost 95,000 clones; around 82% of them were singletons. Together, the top ten hold about 6.3% of the sample.

This clone has only a few counts. There is no known antigen for this receptor. No per-base quality is available; no much larger clone lies one base away. Collaborating institutions collected whole blood in K2EDTA tubes following their own protocols. Collaborator samples were shipped for TCRbeta analysis as frozen whole blood, isolated PBMCs, or DNA extracted from either sample type. The CDR3 runs 16 amino acids, cysteine and phenylalanine included. This entry keeps only the CDR3 DNA: 48 bases, framed from base 1. V is clipped by 4 bases and J by 8 bases, and the sequence between their germline boundaries is 24 bases long. For CDR1 and CDR2, the germline V gene lists SGHRS and YFSETQ.

Recombination joined TRBV5-1 with TRBJ1-2; perhaps TRBD1 is the D gene, with 6 bases matching. The TCR was taken from a man aged 60 to 75 with acute or convalescent COVID-19. Specimen: peripheral blood. The CDR3: CASSHIPRGPVKGYTF. At the DNA level, the sequence is TGCGCCAGCAGCCATATTCCCAGGGGCCCCGTCAAGGGCTACACCTTC. Here the CDR3 is joined to the reference TRBV5-1 and TRBJ1-2 genes, and the full variable domain is: KAGVTQTPRYLIKTRGQQVTLSCSPISGHRSVSWYQQTPGQGLQFLFEYFSETQRNKGNFPGRFSGRQFSNSRSEMNVSTLELGDSALYLCASSHIPRGPVKGYTFGSGTRLTVV.